This T cell receptor beta chain emerged from a study of blood T cell repertoires in COVID-19. Looking at the study overall: PBMCs, B-cell-depleted T cells, or T cells were the source of the cDNA or gDNA that made up the material.

The CDR3 has 16 residues. Germline V CDR1 and CDR2: KGHDR, SFDVKD. V lost 9 bases, J lost 3 bases, and 16 bases stayed unmatched. In the original workflow: Amplification from reference gene primers served as the basis for estimated nucleated cell counts. The method was immunoSEQ multiplex PCR; TCRdb's version includes in-frame clones alone and lacks a portion of them. V and J calls and clone size are given by that table; D and trimming were obtained from the DNA. Here the sample spans some 150,000 clones, around 89% being singletons. Sequenced: peripheral blood. The chain has TRBV24-1 and TRBJ2-7, with 7 bases that match TRBD1. This clonotype originated in a woman aged 55-75 years with active COVID-19. CDR3: CATLLLPGQGDYEQYF. DNA for the CDR3: TGTGCCACCTTATTACTTCCTGGTCAGGGGGACTACGAGCAGTACTTC.